This T cell receptor (beta chain) was captured by sequencing in a study of T cell responses to AZD1222 COVID-19 vaccine. Study results and caveats: Just a handful of people given AZD1222 tested seropositive at baseline. Donors were largely white British and mainly female; clonal diversity was possibly underestimated.

Trimming at V came to 0 bases and at J to 7 bases, leaving 12 bases not matched to a gene. The CDR3 has 17 amino acids. CDR1 is LNHDA and CDR2 is SQIVND in the germline V gene (reference sequence). The method was immunoSEQ multiplex PCR; TCRdb's version includes in-frame clones alone and lacks a portion of them. The sample consists of 120,000 or so clones, approximately 90% of them appearing once. This clone has a single count. Antigen: not known. The receptor's source is an adult in good health. The chain joins TRBV19 to TRBJ2-1; 7 bases align to TRBD2. Sequenced material: peripheral blood, taken on day 0 of AZD1222 vaccination. DNA for the CDR3: TGTGCCAGTAGTATAGATTGGGACGGGAGGAAAATTAATGAGCAGTTCTTC. Translated, it gives CASSIDWDGRKINEQFF.